The rows below give T cell receptor beta chains drawn from one sample of a study of blood T cell repertoires in COVID-19. TCRdb keeps only in-frame clones here, not all; method: immunoSEQ multiplex PCR. The sample contains some 490,000 clones, around 85% of which appear only once. Sample: PBMCs or T cells enriched from blood (not recorded which). The receptors stem from a woman aged 60 to 75 who had recovered from COVID-19. Both conserved end residues are part of each CDR3. A D gene is named only where the DNA matches it firmly. Clone size is not always given. Where it is, it says once, few, many or a class for expanded clones.

clone size	V gene	D gene	J gene	CDR3 DNA	CDR3 protein
NA	TRBV12-3/TRBV12-4	NA	TRBJ2-2	TGTGCCAGCACCCCGTTAGCCACCGGGGAGCTGTTTTTT	CASTPLATGELFF
NA	TRBV9	NA	TRBJ1-2	TGTGCCAGCGGGACAAATTATGGCTACACCTTC	CASGTNYGYTF
NA	TRBV11-3	TRBD1	TRBJ1-5	TGTGCCAGCAGCTTCATGGGACAGGGGGCGCGTGGCAATCAGCCCCAGCATTTT	CASSFMGQGARGNQPQHF
NA	TRBV27	TRBD1	TRBJ1-1	TGTGCCAGCAGTTTTCCCCCACCAGGACAGGGAAACACTGAAGCTTTCTTT	CASSFPPPGQGNTEAFF
NA	TRBV2	TRBD1	TRBJ2-7	TGTGCCAGCAGGGACAGGGGCTTCGCGTACGAGCAGTACTTC	CASRDRGFAYEQYF
NA	TRBV7-8	NA	TRBJ2-7	TGTGCCAGCAGCACTCGGGGTGTAACCTCCTACGAGCAGTACTTC	CASSTRGVTSYEQYF
once	TRBV25-1	TRBD1	TRBJ1-2	TGTGCCAGCAGTGAATACGGACAGGGGATCTATGGCTACACCTTC	CASSEYGQGIYGYTF
NA	TRBV29-1	TRBD1	TRBJ1-1	TGCAGCGGAAACAGGGGAAACACTGAAGCTTTCTTT	CSGNRGNTEAFF
NA	TRBV9	TRBD1	TRBJ2-5	TGTGCCAGCAGCGCCCAGACAGGGGCGGGCGGAGAGACCCAGTACTTC	CASSAQTGAGGETQYF
NA	TRBV12-5	TRBD2	TRBJ2-1	TGTGCTAGTGGTTTGGTACTAGGCGGGGGTGAGCAGTTCTTC	CASGLVLGGGEQFF
NA	TRBV7-9	NA	TRBJ1-2	TGTGCCAGCAGCTTAGGTTCAGCTAGCTATGGCTACACCTTC	CASSLGSASYGYTF
once	TRBV24-1	NA	TRBJ2-2	TGTGCCACCAGACAGGGGGGGGCGAACACCGGGGAGCTGTTTTTT	CATRQGGANTGELFF
NA	TRBV18	TRBD1	TRBJ1-4	TGTGCCAGCTCACCCGATAGGACAGGGTTTGAAAAACTGTTTTTT	CASSPDRTGFEKLFF
NA	TRBV11-2	NA	TRBJ2-3	TGTGCCAGCAGGTCTCTACGGGACACCAAAGCAGATACGCAGTATTTT	CASRSLRDTKADTQYF
NA	TRBV2	TRBD1	TRBJ1-5	TGTGCCAGCAGCGGACAGGGGGCGTTGAGCAATCAGCCCCAGCATTTT	CASSGQGALSNQPQHF
NA	TRBV6-5	NA	TRBJ1-1	TGTGCCAGCAGTTCAGGGGTTCGGACTGAAGCTTTCTTT	CASSSGVRTEAFF
NA	TRBV18	NA	TRBJ2-5	TGTGCCAGCTCACCACCGTTTGGGGGCGGCCAAGAGACCCAGTACTTC	CASSPPFGGGQETQYF
once	TRBV15	NA	TRBJ2-3	TGTGCCACCAGCAGAGATCCAGGTATAGATACGCAGTATTTT	CATSRDPGIDTQYF
NA	TRBV6-5	TRBD1	TRBJ1-1	TGTGCCAGCAGTTGGGACAGGTTCTCGAACACTGAAGCTTTCTTT	CASSWDRFSNTEAFF
once	TRBV9	TRBD1	TRBJ1-2	TGTGCCAGCAGCGCAGACAGGGGGGATGGTGGCTACACCTTC	CASSADRGDGGYTF
NA	TRBV2	TRBD1	TRBJ2-3	TGTGCCAGCAGTGTCCCGGGACAGGGTTCGGGGGATACGCAGTATTTT	CASSVPGQGSGDTQYF
once	TRBV11-2	NA	TRBJ2-2	TGTGCCAGCAGCTTAGAGGGGGGACTCACCGGGGAGCTGTTTTTT	CASSLEGGLTGELFF
NA	TRBV6-5	NA	TRBJ1-1	TGTGCCAGCCAGAGACAGGTCGAGTCGAACACTGAAGCTTTCTTT	CASQRQVESNTEAFF